The source of this T cell receptor (beta chain) is a study of early T cells in non-severe SARS-CoV-2 infection. Germline V gene lookup returns CDR1 MGHRA and CDR2 YSYEKL. The CDR3 loop spans 14 amino acids. With V trimmed by 0 bases and J by 5 bases, 3 bases remained unmatched. Using its own MiXCR run on the 5' RACE reads, TCRdb lists one record per CDR3 protein. The repertoire holds tens of thousands of distinct CDR3 sequences, with around 7% as singletons. This clonotype was seen ten or more times. This TCR came from an adult who was a healthcare worker with PCR-confirmed SARS-CoV-2 infection or an uninfected control (not recorded which). V and J are TRBV4-1 and TRBJ2-5, with 7 bases that match TRBD2. Sequencing used whole blood. Written as DNA, the CDR3 is TGCGCCAGCAGCCAAGAGGGGAGGGCCGAGACCCAGTACTTC. Amino acids: CASSQEGRAETQYF.